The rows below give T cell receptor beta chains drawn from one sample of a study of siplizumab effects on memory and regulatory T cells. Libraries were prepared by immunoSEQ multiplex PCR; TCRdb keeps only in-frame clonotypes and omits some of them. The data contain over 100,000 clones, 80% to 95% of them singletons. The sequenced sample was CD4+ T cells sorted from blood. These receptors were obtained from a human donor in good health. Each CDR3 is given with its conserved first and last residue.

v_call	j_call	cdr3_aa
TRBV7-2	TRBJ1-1	CASSHRSRGAFF
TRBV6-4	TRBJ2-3	CASSDSGPPVTDTQYF
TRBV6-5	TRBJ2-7	CASSERDQTYEQYF
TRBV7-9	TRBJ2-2	CATPLAPNTGELFF
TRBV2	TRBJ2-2	CATRQGDTGELFF
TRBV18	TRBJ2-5	CASSPQGVIQETQYF
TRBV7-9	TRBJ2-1	CATPVVGRNFSYNEQFF
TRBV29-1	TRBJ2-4	CSVGSGTAKNIQYF
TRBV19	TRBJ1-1	CASSPLGTEAFF
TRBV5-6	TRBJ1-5	CASSAGTGGSNQPQHF
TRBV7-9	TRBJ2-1	CASSSTLTGANNEQFF
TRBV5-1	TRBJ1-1	CASSLAGRSLAFF
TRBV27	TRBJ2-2	CASSLLLTASVATGELFF
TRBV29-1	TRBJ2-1	CSGQTSGRKNEQFF
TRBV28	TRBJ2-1	CASIPTFGDENDNEQFF
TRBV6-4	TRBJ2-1	CASSRDSYNEQFF
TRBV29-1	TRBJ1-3	CSVAPKKGNTIYF
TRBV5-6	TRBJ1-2	CASSLYGTSNYGYTF
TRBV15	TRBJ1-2	CATSRDTGQGHGYTF
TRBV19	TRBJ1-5	CASSIGRRGGNQPQHF
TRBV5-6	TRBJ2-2	CASSRRTGPTGELFF
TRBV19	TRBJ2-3	CASKTSGRLPDTQYF
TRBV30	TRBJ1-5	CACDSGVQPQHF
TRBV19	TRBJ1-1	CASSTRDTQGIPMNTEAFF
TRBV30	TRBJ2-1	CAWSRRREIYNEQFF
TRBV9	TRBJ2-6	CASSVEGRANVLTF
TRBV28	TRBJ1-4	CASSYSGVTNEKLFF
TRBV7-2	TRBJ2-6	CASGTGGAGANVLTF
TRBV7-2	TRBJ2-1	CASSRPGPSYNEQFF
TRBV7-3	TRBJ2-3	CASSPSLQEVTQYF
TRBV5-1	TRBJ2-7	CASSRHEEQYF
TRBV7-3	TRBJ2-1	CASSPRTSGYNEQFF